These 5 T cell receptor beta chains were all obtained from the same sample, sequenced in a study of blood T cells in healthy people across ages. It was with a sample-barcoded 5' primer and a J-beta primer mix that a second PCR of about 6 to 11 cycles was run. TCRdb reprocessed the 5' RACE reads via MiXCR and lists one record per CDR3 protein. The sample holds some 900,000 distinct CDR3 sequences; 45% to 50% are singletons and the top ten take around 15%. Material for sequencing was blood. Receptors were obtained from a man aged 25-45 years in good health.

The V call is TRBV27, the J call TRBJ1-2, with 7 bases fitting TRBD1. This CDR3 has 13 residues. Losses at the gene ends were 5 bases for V and 8 bases for J; bases not matched to a gene: 8. Germline V CDR1 and CDR2: MNHEY, SMNVEV (reference sequence). This chain's CDR3 is CASSINRGWGYTF. The CDR3 DNA reads TGTGCCAGCAGTATAAACAGGGGTTGGGGCTACACCTTC.

The V call is TRBV11-1, the J call TRBJ2-3; D is uncertain. The germline V and J ends were trimmed by 2 bases and 0 bases, with 9 bases remaining between them. This CDR3 has 15 residues. The germline CDR1 and CDR2 sequences are SGHAT and FQDESV (reference sequence). CDR3 loop: CASSLNTASTDTQYF. In nucleotides, the CDR3 is TGTGCCAGCAGCTTAAACACAGCTAGCACAGATACGCAGTATTTT. Full variable domain (remainder filled in from reference TRBV11-1 and TRBJ2-3): EAEVAQSPRYKITEKSQAVAFWCDPISGHATLYWYRQILGQGPELLVQFQDESVVDDSQLPKDRFSAERLKGVDSTLKIQPAELGDSAMYLCASSLNTASTDTQYFGPGTRLTVL.

This chain connects TRBV28 to TRBJ2-1; TRBD1 aligns across 7 bases. In germline, CDR1 is MDHEN, CDR2 SYDVKM. The V gene end was trimmed by 4 bases and the J gene end by 7 bases; junction bases not matched to a gene: 10. The CDR3 contains 15 residues. CDR3 residues: CASSSEKDRQNEQFF. In DNA, the CDR3 is TGTGCCAGCAGTTCTGAGAAGGACAGGCAAAATGAGCAGTTCTTC. Variable domain in full (rest from reference TRBV28 and TRBJ2-1): DVKVTQSSRYLVKRTGEKVFLECVQDMDHENMFWYRQDPGLGLRLIYFSYDVKMKEKGDIPEGYSVSREKKERFSLILESASTNQTSMYLCASSSEKDRQNEQFFGPGTRLTVL.

This clonotype was seen only a few times. The chain recombines TRBV6-6 with TRBJ2-3, with TRBD1 as a possible D gene (5 bases). V lost 2 bases and J 7 bases, leaving 10 bases between the germline ends. The CDR3 is 13 residues long. Germline V gives CDR1 MNHNY, CDR2 SVGAGI (reference sequence). The CDR3 is CASSYGATYTQYF. The CDR3 DNA follows: TGTGCCAGCAGTTACGGGGCTACTTATACGCAGTATTTT.

The V gene is TRBV29-1, the J gene TRBJ2-1, with D hard to call. The J call is uncertain, as TRBJ2-7 better fits the DNA end. The length of the CDR3 is 11 residues. Germline V gene lookup returns CDR1 SQVTM and CDR2 ANQGSEA. For the CDR3, the DNA is TGCAGCGTTGTTTCGGGCTGCGAGCAGTACTTC. Its translation is CSVVSGCEQYF.